This T cell receptor (beta chain) was retrieved from a study of Ad26.COV2.S vaccination and SARS-CoV-2 variants. Here immunoSEQ multiplex PCR was the method, and the copy in TCRdb shows in-frame clones only, minus some. This table holds under 600,000 clones, nearly 90% found once. The CDR3 extends over 14 amino acids. V was clipped by 4 bases and J by 5 bases; unmatched bases: 6. Per the germline V gene, CDR1 is SGHNT and CDR2 is YYREEE (reference sequence). Treatment described: some 19 received Ad26.COV2.S at low or high dose, single or two shots; 5 received placebo; per-sample allocation not given. Material that was analyzed had been drawn on day 63 after the first vaccine or placebo injection.

The chain uses TRBV5-4 and TRBJ2-5; TRBD2 agrees at 9 bases. This TCR derives from a person between 18 and 65 years old who received the Ad26.COV2.S COVID-19 vaccine or a placebo. Sequences were derived from peripheral blood, sampled in a trial of Ad26.COV2.S vaccine versus placebo. DNA of the CDR3: TGTGCCAGCAGCAAACGGACTAGCGTCGAGACCCAGTACTTC. This gives the protein CASSKRTSVETQYF. Based on the CDR3 plus reference TRBV5-4 and TRBJ2-5, the full variable domain is ETGVTQSPTHLIKTRGQQVTLRCSSQSGHNTVSWYQQALGQGPQFIFQYYREEENGRGNFPPRFSGLQFPNYSSELNVNALELDDSALYLCASSKRTSVETQYFGPGTRLLVL.